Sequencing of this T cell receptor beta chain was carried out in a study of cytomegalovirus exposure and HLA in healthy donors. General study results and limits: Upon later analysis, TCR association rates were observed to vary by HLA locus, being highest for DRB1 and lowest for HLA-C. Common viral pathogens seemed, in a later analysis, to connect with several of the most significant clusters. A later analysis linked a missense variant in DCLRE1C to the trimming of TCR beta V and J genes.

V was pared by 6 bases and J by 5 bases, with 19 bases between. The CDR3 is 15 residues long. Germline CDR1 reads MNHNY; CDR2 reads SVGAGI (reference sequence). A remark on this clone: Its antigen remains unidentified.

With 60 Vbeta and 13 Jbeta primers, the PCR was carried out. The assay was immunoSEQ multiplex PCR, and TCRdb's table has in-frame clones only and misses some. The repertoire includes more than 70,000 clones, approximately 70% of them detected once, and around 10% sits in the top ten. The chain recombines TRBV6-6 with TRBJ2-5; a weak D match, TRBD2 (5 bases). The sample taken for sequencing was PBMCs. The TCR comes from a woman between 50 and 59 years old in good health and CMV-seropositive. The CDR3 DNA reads TGTGCCAGCAGGGCAGCGGTTAACTCGGAGGAGACCCAGTACTTC. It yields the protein CASRAAVNSEETQYF.